This T cell receptor (beta chain) was retrieved from a study of blood T cell repertoires in COVID-19. About the study: Both acute and convalescent COVID-19 samples were obtained from the United States, Italy and Spain. T cells, B-cell-depleted T cells, or PBMCs supplied cDNA or gDNA.

Methods used by the authors: Quantification of nucleated cells was approximated via reference gene primer amplification. Repertoires were generated with immunoSEQ multiplex PCR, while TCRdb's copy carries only in-frame clones and drops some. V, J and clone size are those of that table, while D and trimming were read from the DNA. The sample lists around 320,000 clones, roughly 87% occurring once. The receptor was derived from a man between 18 and 35 years old with active or convalescent COVID-19. The sequencing sample was made of peripheral blood.

CDR3 DNA sequence: TGTGCAAGTCGAGATCCGCGTGCTAAAAAACTGTTTTTT. This encodes CASRDPRAKKLFF. The rearrangement links TRBV12-2 to TRBJ1-4. TRBV12-2 is labeled a pseudogene. CDR3 length: 13 residues.